The rows below give T cell receptor beta chains drawn from one sample of a study of identical twins. TCRdb reprocessed the 5' RACE reads via MiXCR and lists one record per CDR3 protein. The sample contains around 530,000 distinct CDR3 sequences, roughly 15% of which appear only once. This sample also appeared in a second study, on yellow fever vaccine responses in identical twins.

The specimen sequenced was CD4+ T cells sorted from blood. Every receptor here comes from a woman under 30 in good health. Both conserved end residues are part of each CDR3. The D gene is left open where the match is weak.

v_gene: TRBV19; j_gene: TRBJ1-5; d_gene: TRBD1; CDR3aa: CASSSAGRGLGQPQHF
v_gene: TRBV6-1; j_gene: TRBJ1-1; d_gene: .; CDR3aa: CASSETPVRRAFF
v_gene: TRBV6-1; j_gene: TRBJ1-1; d_gene: TRBD1; CDR3aa: CASSNNRGPAAFF
v_gene: TRBV29-1; j_gene: TRBJ1-1; d_gene: .; CDR3aa: CSVVRGEYTEAFF
v_gene: TRBV4-2; j_gene: TRBJ2-3; d_gene: .; CDR3aa: CASRPGGSTDTQYF
v_gene: TRBV9; j_gene: TRBJ1-6; d_gene: TRBD1; CDR3aa: CASSVTTGSGGTLHF
v_gene: TRBV2; j_gene: TRBJ2-1; d_gene: .; CDR3aa: CASQGGGYNEQFF
v_gene: TRBV12-3/TRBV12-4; j_gene: TRBJ2-1; d_gene: .; CDR3aa: CASSLSGAAYNEQFF
v_gene: TRBV12-3/TRBV12-4; j_gene: TRBJ2-1; d_gene: .; CDR3aa: CASTPSWRGFRNNEQFF
v_gene: TRBV20-1; j_gene: TRBJ1-2; d_gene: .; CDR3aa: CSAREFGSASYGYTF
v_gene: TRBV5-1; j_gene: TRBJ1-2; d_gene: TRBD1; CDR3aa: CASSFNGQGVYYGYTF
v_gene: TRBV28; j_gene: TRBJ1-1; d_gene: .; CDR3aa: CASTIWSTGSNTEAFF
v_gene: TRBV18; j_gene: TRBJ2-5; d_gene: .; CDR3aa: CASSPDGSGVTQYF
v_gene: TRBV29-1; j_gene: TRBJ2-4; d_gene: .; CDR3aa: CSVAFSRAKNIQYF
v_gene: TRBV16; j_gene: TRBJ2-1; d_gene: .; CDR3aa: CASSPPLHYNEQFF
v_gene: TRBV20-1; j_gene: TRBJ1-1; d_gene: TRBD1; CDR3aa: CSALGQVGTEAFF
v_gene: TRBV29-1; j_gene: TRBJ1-1; d_gene: .; CDR3aa: CSVYTQGFAEAFF
v_gene: TRBV7-2; j_gene: TRBJ2-7; d_gene: TRBD2; CDR3aa: CASSLARLAGVEQYF
v_gene: TRBV5-1; j_gene: TRBJ1-1; d_gene: .; CDR3aa: CASTLPDNLNTEAFF
v_gene: TRBV12-3/TRBV12-4; j_gene: TRBJ2-1; d_gene: TRBD2; CDR3aa: CASSLGGGRPTYYNEQFF
v_gene: TRBV20-1; j_gene: TRBJ2-6; d_gene: .; CDR3aa: CSARLWTDSGANVLTF
v_gene: TRBV24-1; j_gene: TRBJ2-1; d_gene: TRBD2; CDR3aa: CATSEPLAGGAYNEQFF
v_gene: TRBV2; j_gene: TRBJ2-7; d_gene: .; CDR3aa: CASSSRRQYF
v_gene: TRBV6-1; j_gene: TRBJ2-1; d_gene: TRBD2; CDR3aa: CASRIYSGGAYNEQFF
v_gene: TRBV18; j_gene: TRBJ2-4; d_gene: TRBD2; CDR3aa: CASSPQGGYSGNIQYF
v_gene: TRBV10-3; j_gene: TRBJ1-1; d_gene: .; CDR3aa: CAISDWVNTEAFF
v_gene: TRBV3-1; j_gene: TRBJ1-5; d_gene: .; CDR3aa: CASSQAGRPYQPQHF
v_gene: TRBV5-1; j_gene: TRBJ1-2; d_gene: TRBD1; CDR3aa: CASSLDGTGVGYTF
v_gene: TRBV5-1; j_gene: TRBJ2-7; d_gene: TRBD1; CDR3aa: CASSTGQGAIGEQYF
v_gene: TRBV9; j_gene: TRBJ2-3; d_gene: TRBD2; CDR3aa: CASSVDVSGGARDTQYF
v_gene: TRBV29-1; j_gene: TRBJ2-5; d_gene: .; CDR3aa: CSVDSGDRETQYF
v_gene: TRBV6-1; j_gene: TRBJ2-5; d_gene: .; CDR3aa: CASSEGSGVGETQYF
v_gene: TRBV18; j_gene: TRBJ2-3; d_gene: .; CDR3aa: CASSPQLSPTDTQYF
v_gene: TRBV27; j_gene: TRBJ1-5; d_gene: .; CDR3aa: CASSTGTENQPQHF
v_gene: TRBV11-3; j_gene: TRBJ2-1; d_gene: .; CDR3aa: CASSLVGPRGNEQFF
v_gene: TRBV3-1; j_gene: TRBJ2-1; d_gene: .; CDR3aa: CASSGAPYNEQFF
v_gene: TRBV12-3/TRBV12-4; j_gene: TRBJ1-1; d_gene: .; CDR3aa: CASSWAGVGTEAFF
v_gene: TRBV5-1; j_gene: TRBJ1-2; d_gene: .; CDR3aa: CASSSALWRGDDGYTF
v_gene: TRBV12-3/TRBV12-4; j_gene: TRBJ2-3; d_gene: TRBD2; CDR3aa: CASSPTTSGRRTDTQYF
v_gene: TRBV6-1; j_gene: TRBJ2-1; d_gene: TRBD1; CDR3aa: CASRGTGGRNEQFF
v_gene: TRBV28; j_gene: TRBJ2-4; d_gene: TRBD2; CDR3aa: CASSPGGIVAKNIQYF
v_gene: TRBV12-5; j_gene: TRBJ2-2; d_gene: .; CDR3aa: CASGPVGDTGELFF
v_gene: TRBV10-3; j_gene: TRBJ1-2; d_gene: .; CDR3aa: CAISESREYYGYTF
v_gene: TRBV11-2; j_gene: TRBJ2-5; d_gene: .; CDR3aa: CASSHSGGLETQYF
v_gene: TRBV28; j_gene: TRBJ2-1; d_gene: .; CDR3aa: CASSTVGRGDEQFF
v_gene: TRBV20-1; j_gene: TRBJ1-1; d_gene: .; CDR3aa: CSARDMLEGLNTEAFF
v_gene: TRBV20-1; j_gene: TRBJ1-1; d_gene: TRBD1; CDR3aa: CSAREQGAGEAFF
v_gene: TRBV29-1; j_gene: TRBJ2-1; d_gene: TRBD2; CDR3aa: CSVEIGLAGGSRTYNEQFF